This TCR beta chain came from a study of cytomegalovirus exposure and HLA in healthy donors. The CDR3 is 15 amino acids. J was trimmed by 8 bases and V by 0 bases; bases with no gene match: 7. Germline CDR1 LGHNA, CDR2 YSLEER. This clone was observed once. The antigen is not known. The study ran its PCR with 60 Vbeta and 13 Jbeta primers. Measured with immunoSEQ multiplex PCR; TCRdb has only the in-frame clones, and not every one. The data hold 130,000 or so clones, with roughly 79% observed a single time. Findings and caveats of the study: The listing of roughly 160 TCR beta chains classed them as cytomegalovirus-associated.

The sequenced material came from PBMCs. The origin of this receptor is a woman aged 40-49 years in good health and CMV-seronegative. The rearrangement uses TRBV4-3 and TRBJ1-2; TRBD1 agrees at 9 bases. For the CDR3, the DNA is TGCGCCAGCAGCCAAGACGGGACAGGGTCTAGAGGCTACACCTTC. Translating it yields CASSQDGTGSRGYTF.